The 5 T cell receptor beta chains in this list originate from one sample, sequenced in a study of T cells in Graves' hyperthyroidism and ophthalmopathy. TCR beta CDR3 sequences were amplified from RNA transcripts. An initial round of RT-PCR targeting the TCR CDR3 relied on the HTBI primer set. TCRdb used MiXCR to reprocess the multiplex PCR reads, holding one entry per CDR3 protein. This sample yields 500,000 to 700,000 distinct CDR3 sequences, of which 16% are seen a single time; 15% to 20% belongs to the top ten. Sequencing was performed on blood. Receptor source: a woman between 18 and 29 years old with Graves' hyperthyroidism.

This clonotype was found many times. The rearrangement links TRBV30 to TRBJ1-5, with D possibly matching TRBD1 (5 bases). Germline lookup yields CDR1 GTSNPN and CDR2 SVGIG (reference sequence). There are 13 residues in the CDR3. The V and J ends lost 5 bases and 3 bases respectively, with 11 bases between them. The DNA of the CDR3 is TGTGCCTGGGCAGGACAAGTCAATCAGCCCCAGCATTTT. This sequence encodes CAWAGQVNQPQHF.

For this clonotype: This may be a read error: a much more frequent sequence differs by one nucleotide. The rearrangement joins TRBV24-1 to TRBJ2-1; TRBD2 matches at 11 bases. There are 18 residues in the CDR3. Germline V gene lookup returns CDR1 KGHDR and CDR2 SFDVKD. In DNA, the CDR3 is TGTGCCACCAGTGATCCGGGACTAGCGGCAAGCTCCCACAATGAGCAGTTCTTC. This encodes CATSDPGLAASSHNEQFF.

At least ten counts were recorded for this clonotype. The V call is TRBV20-1, the J call TRBJ1-6; a weak D match, TRBD1 (5 bases). The germline V gene has CDR1 DFQATT and CDR2 SNEGSKA (reference sequence). CDR3 length equals 17 residues. V lost 0 bases to trimming and J lost 6 bases, with 18 bases between them. The CDR3 loop is CSARDRRSGGGNSPLHF. The CDR3 coding sequence is TGCAGTGCTAGAGATCGGAGGTCGGGGGGGGGTAATTCACCCCTCCACTTT.

With regard to this clonotype: The conserved phenylalanine or tryptophan normally closing the CDR3 is absent here, so this likely arose from a read error. This chain joins TRBV6-5 and TRBJ1-2; TRBD1 is a possible D gene (5 bases). Germline assignment: CDR1 MNHEY and CDR2 SVGAGI. V lost 2 bases to trimming and J lost 3 bases, with 10 bases between them. CDR3 size: 14 residues. The CDR3 nucleotides are TGTGCCAGCAGTTACGCCCAGGGAGACTATGGCTACACCCTC. Its translation is CASSYAQGDYGYTL.

This chain links TRBV18 with TRBJ2-1; 7 bases are shared with TRBD1. With 2 bases clipped from V and 5 bases from J, the junction kept 6 bases outside the gene matches. The CDR3 spans 15 residues. Germline V gene data show CDR1 as KGHSH and CDR2 as LQKENI. Here the CDR3 reads CASSPFLGTDNEQFF. CDR3 in DNA: TGTGCCAGCTCACCATTCCTGGGGACAGACAATGAGCAGTTCTTC.